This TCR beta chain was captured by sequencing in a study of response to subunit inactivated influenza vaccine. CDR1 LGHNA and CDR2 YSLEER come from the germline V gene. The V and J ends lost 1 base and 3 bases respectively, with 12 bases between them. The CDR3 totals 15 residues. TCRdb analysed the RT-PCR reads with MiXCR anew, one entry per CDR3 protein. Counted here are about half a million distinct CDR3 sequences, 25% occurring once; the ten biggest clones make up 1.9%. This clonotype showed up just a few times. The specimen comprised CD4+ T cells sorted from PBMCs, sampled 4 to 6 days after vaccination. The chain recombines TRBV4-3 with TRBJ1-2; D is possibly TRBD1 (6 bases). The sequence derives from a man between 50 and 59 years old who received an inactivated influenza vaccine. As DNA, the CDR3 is TGCGCCAGCAGCCAAGCGGGGGGGGCGGACTATGGCTACACCTTC. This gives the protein CASSQAGGADYGYTF.